These 6 T cell receptor beta chains came from one sample sequenced in a study of beta chain features in type 1 diabetes. Findings and limits, study-wide: Among all four CD4+ subsets, Type 1 diabetes patients had TCRB CDR3s that were moderately but significantly shorter.

These receptors' antigens are unknown. cDNA synthesis used the whole RNA isolate, giving expressed TCRB sequences. The method was immunoSEQ multiplex PCR; TCRdb's version includes in-frame clones alone and lacks a portion of them. Here the sample spans approximately 170,000 clones, 6% to 9% being singletons. The specimen was central memory CD4+ T cells from blood. The receptor source for this set is a man younger than 35 with type 1 diabetes.

In this sample, this clone turned up a few times. The chain combines TRBV4-3 with TRBJ1-1; TRBD1 agrees at 8 bases. Germline CDR1 LGHNA, CDR2 YSLEER. This CDR3 has 15 amino acids. The ends lost 4 bases at V and 2 bases at J; junction bases unmatched: 6. The CDR3 bases are TGCGCCAGCAGCCCGGGGACAGGCGATAACACTGAAGCTTTCTTT. Protein product: CASSPGTGDNTEAFF.

The chain carries TRBV7-2 and TRBJ2-3; TRBD2 aligns across 8 bases. The CDR3 contains 14 residues. The germline V gene encodes CDR1 SGHTA and CDR2 FQGNSA. Losses at the gene ends were 5 bases for V and 4 bases for J; bases not matched to a gene: 5. CDR3 region: CASSPELAADTQYF. The DNA of the CDR3 is TGTGCCAGCAGCCCGGAACTAGCGGCAGATACGCAGTATTTT.

The J gene is TRBJ1-2, the V gene TRBV7-2; D call uncertain. This CDR3 comprises 13 residues. V was trimmed by 5 bases and J by 4 bases, leaving 11 bases between them. CDR1 is SGHTA and CDR2 is FQGNSA in the germline V gene. The CDR3 reads CASSLGKSYGYTF. DNA of the CDR3: TGTGCCAGCAGCCTCGGGAAAAGCTATGGCTACACCTTC.

This chain joins TRBV18 and TRBJ2-5, with TRBD2 as a possible D gene (6 bases). There are 14 residues in the CDR3. The V gene lost 6 bases and the J gene lost 4 bases, with 15 bases spanning the gap. From germline, CDR1 is KGHSH and CDR2 LQKENI. In DNA, the CDR3 is TGTGCCAGCTCGCCGACTCGGGGAGGAGAGACCCAGTACTTC. It specifies CASSPTRGGETQYF.

The genes are TRBV5-1 and TRBJ2-7; the D gene is possibly TRBD1 (5 bases). The CDR3 length is 13 residues. The V end was cut by 1 base, the J end by 7 bases, with 12 bases between. Germline V lookup: CDR1 SGHRS, CDR2 YFSETQ. CDR3 sequence (DNA): TGCGCCAGCAGCTTGATGGCAGGACAAGAGCAGTACTTC. Amino acids: CASSLMAGQEQYF. Filled out from reference TRBV5-1 and TRBJ2-7, the complete variable domain reads KAGVTQTPRYLIKTRGQQVTLSCSPISGHRSVSWYQQTPGQGLQFLFEYFSETQRNKGNFPGRFSGRQFSNSRSEMNVSTLELGDSALYLCASSLMAGQEQYFGPGTRLTVT.

This clone was counted between two and nine times. The chain carries TRBV28 and TRBJ1-2, with a weak D call TRBD1 (6 bases). V was shortened by 4 bases and J by 7 bases, with 16 bases between the two germline ends. This CDR3 contains 14 residues. In germline, CDR1 is MDHEN, CDR2 SYDVKM. The CDR3 coding sequence is TGTGCCAGCAGTTCACAGGGAGTTCTGAGTGGCTACACCTTC. Its translation: CASSSQGVLSGYTF.